Below, 9 T cell receptor beta chains from the same sample are listed, as sequenced in a study of cytomegalovirus exposure and HLA in healthy donors. Data came from immunoSEQ multiplex PCR; TCRdb stores just in-frame clones and leaves some out. The repertoire holds over 50,000 clones, with more than 85% as singletons. The sample consisted of PBMCs. The source of these receptors is a man aged 18 to 35 in good health and CMV-seropositive.

V gene TRBV5-4 combines with J gene TRBJ2-3; D is possibly TRBD2 (6 bases). Trimming pared 4 bases from V and 2 bases from J, leaving 14 bases between. The germline V gene encodes CDR1 SGHNT and CDR2 YYREEE (reference sequence). This CDR3 contains 15 residues. In DNA form, the CDR3 reads TGTGCCAGCAGCCAGATAGCGGACCTCACAGATACGCAGTATTTT. Translating it yields CASSQIADLTDTQYF.

This chain uses TRBV7-6 with TRBJ1-1, with 8 bases identical to TRBD1. The CDR3 is 15 amino acids. CDR1 is SGHVS, CDR2 FNYEAQ, per germline. The J segment lost 5 bases and the V segment lost 2 bases, leaving 7 bases of the junction unmatched. For the CDR3, the DNA is TGTGCCAGCAGCTTAACCGGACAGGGAGGGACTGAAGCTTTCTTT. Its translation is CASSLTGQGGTEAFF.

This chain links TRBV19 with TRBJ2-1, with TRBD2 identical over 11 bases. Germline V CDR1 and CDR2: LNHDA, SQIVND (reference sequence). V was pared by 3 bases and J by 8 bases, with 21 bases of the junction left unmatched. This CDR3 contains 20 residues. The CDR3 reads CASSIDYWRELAGVGDEQFF. CDR3 sequence (DNA): TGTGCCAGTAGTATTGATTATTGGCGGGAACTAGCGGGAGTCGGTGATGAGCAGTTCTTC.

The chain recombines TRBV6-5 with TRBJ2-5; TRBD2 aligns across 8 bases. The CDR3 contains 14 residues. Germline V gene sequence: CDR1 MNHEY, CDR2 SVGAGI. Unmatched junction bases numbered 4, after V lost 5 bases and J lost 2 bases. This CDR3 reads CASSPPGGQETQYF. The DNA for the CDR3 is TGTGCCAGCAGTCCCCCGGGGGGGCAAGAGACCCAGTACTTC.

The chain uses TRBV11-2 and TRBJ2-6, with D maybe TRBD1 (6 bases). V was clipped by 11 bases and J by 8 bases, with 19 bases between them. Germline lookup yields CDR1 SGHAT and CDR2 FQNNGV. This CDR3 has 14 amino acids. The CDR3 protein is CAGERTGNTNVLTF. The CDR3 nucleotides are TGTGCCGGGGAACGAACAGGGAACACCAACGTCCTGACTTTC. The full variable domain, completed using reference TRBV11-2 and TRBJ2-6, is EAGVAQSPRYKIIEKRQSVAFWCNPISGHATLYWYQQILGQGPKLLIQFQNNGVVDDSQLPKDRFSAERLKGVDSTLKIQPAKLEDSAVYLCAGERTGNTNVLTFGAGSRLTVL.

This clone was counted a single time. The chain uses TRBV2 and TRBJ2-5, with 8 positions matching TRBD1. V was clipped by 10 bases and J by 2 bases; unmatched bases: 9. Germline CDR1 reads SNHLY; CDR2 reads FYNNEI. The CDR3 consists of 14 residues. The CDR3 coding sequence is TGTGCCACTCAAGTGGACAGGGTACAAGAGACCCAGTACTTC. Protein product: CATQVDRVQETQYF.

This rearrangement joins TRBV5-6 to TRBJ1-3; unclear D gene. The V end lost 0 bases, the J end lost 0 bases, and 4 bases lay between the germline ends. Germline CDR1 is SGHDT and CDR2 is YYEEEE. This CDR3 spans 14 amino acids. The CDR3 DNA is TGTGCCAGCAGCTTGGACAACTCTGGAAACACCATATATTTT. Translating it yields CASSLDNSGNTIYF.

The rearrangement links TRBV9 to TRBJ1-5; 8 nucleotides align to TRBD1. Germline CDR1 reads SGDLS; CDR2 reads YYNGEE. V was clipped by 2 bases and J by 3 bases; unmatched bases: 7. This CDR3 spans 16 amino acids. This CDR3 reads CASSVRDRGVNQPQHF. CDR3 DNA: TGTGCCAGCAGCGTTCGAGACAGGGGAGTCAATCAGCCCCAGCATTTT.

The CDR3 loop reads CASSLVQGHYEQYF. CDR3 in DNA: TGTGCCAGCAGTTTAGTCCAGGGCCACTACGAGCAGTACTTC. V and J are TRBV27 and TRBJ2-7, with D possibly TRBD1 on 5 matching bases. The CDR3 is made up of 14 amino acids. Germline V gene sequence: CDR1 MNHEY, CDR2 SMNVEV (reference sequence). With 2 bases removed from V and 3 bases from J, the gap between germline ends came to 11 bases.